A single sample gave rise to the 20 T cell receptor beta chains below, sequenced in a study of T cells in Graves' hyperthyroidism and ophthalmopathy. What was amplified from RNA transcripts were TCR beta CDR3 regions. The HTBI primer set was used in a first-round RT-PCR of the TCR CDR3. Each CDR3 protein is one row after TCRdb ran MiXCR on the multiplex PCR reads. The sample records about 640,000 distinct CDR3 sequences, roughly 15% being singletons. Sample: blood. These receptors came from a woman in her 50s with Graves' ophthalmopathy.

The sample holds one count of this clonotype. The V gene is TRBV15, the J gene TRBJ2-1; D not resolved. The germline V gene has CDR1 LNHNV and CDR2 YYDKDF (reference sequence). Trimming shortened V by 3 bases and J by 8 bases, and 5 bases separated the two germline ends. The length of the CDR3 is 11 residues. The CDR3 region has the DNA TGTGCCACCAGCAGGCAGGATGAGCAGTTCTTC. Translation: CATSRQDEQFF.

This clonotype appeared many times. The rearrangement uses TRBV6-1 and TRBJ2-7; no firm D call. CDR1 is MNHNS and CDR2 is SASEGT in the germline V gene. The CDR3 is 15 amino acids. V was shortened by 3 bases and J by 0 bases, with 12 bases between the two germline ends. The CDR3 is CASSDRGRISYEQYF. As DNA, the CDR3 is TGTGCCAGCAGTGATAGAGGACGGATCTCCTACGAGCAGTACTTC.

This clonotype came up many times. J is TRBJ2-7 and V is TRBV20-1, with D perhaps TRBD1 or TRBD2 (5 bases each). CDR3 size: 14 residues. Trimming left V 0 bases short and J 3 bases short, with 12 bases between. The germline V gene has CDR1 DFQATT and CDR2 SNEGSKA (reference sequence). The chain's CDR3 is CSAREGPPFYEQYF. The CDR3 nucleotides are TGCAGTGCTAGAGAGGGACCGCCGTTCTACGAGCAGTACTTC.

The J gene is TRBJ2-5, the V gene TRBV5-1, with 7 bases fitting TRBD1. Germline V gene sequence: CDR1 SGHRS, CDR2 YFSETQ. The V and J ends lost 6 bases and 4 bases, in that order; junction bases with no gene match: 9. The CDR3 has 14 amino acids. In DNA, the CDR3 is TGCGCCAGCACCCCACAGGGGTTGGGAGAGACCCAGTACTTC. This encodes CASTPQGLGETQYF.

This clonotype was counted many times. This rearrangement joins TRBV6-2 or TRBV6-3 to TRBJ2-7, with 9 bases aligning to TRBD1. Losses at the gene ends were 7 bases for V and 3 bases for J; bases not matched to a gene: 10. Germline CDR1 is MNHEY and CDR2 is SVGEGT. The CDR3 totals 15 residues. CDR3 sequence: CASNQQGTGFYEQYF. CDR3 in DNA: TGTGCCAGCAATCAACAGGGGACAGGGTTCTACGAGCAGTACTTC.

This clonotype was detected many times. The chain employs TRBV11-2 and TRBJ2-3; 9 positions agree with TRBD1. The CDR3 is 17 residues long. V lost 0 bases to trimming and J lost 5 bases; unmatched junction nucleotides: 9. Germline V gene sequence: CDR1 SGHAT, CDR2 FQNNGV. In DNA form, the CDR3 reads TGTGCCAGCAGCTTAGATCGAGGGACAGGGCTGGGAGATACGCAGTATTTT. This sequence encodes CASSLDRGTGLGDTQYF.

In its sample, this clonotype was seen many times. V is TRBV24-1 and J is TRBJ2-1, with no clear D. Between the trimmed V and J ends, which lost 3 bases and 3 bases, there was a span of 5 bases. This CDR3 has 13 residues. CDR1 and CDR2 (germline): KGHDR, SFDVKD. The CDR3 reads CATSDLFYNEQFF. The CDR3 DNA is TGTGCCACCAGTGATCTTTTCTACAATGAGCAGTTCTTC.

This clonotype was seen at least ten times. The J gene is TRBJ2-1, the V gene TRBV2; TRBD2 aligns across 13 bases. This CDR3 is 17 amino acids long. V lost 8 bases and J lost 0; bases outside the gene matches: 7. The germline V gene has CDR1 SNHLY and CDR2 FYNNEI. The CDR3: CASPRTSGGSSYNEQFF. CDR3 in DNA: TGTGCCAGCCCCCGGACTAGCGGGGGTAGCTCCTACAATGAGCAGTTCTTC.

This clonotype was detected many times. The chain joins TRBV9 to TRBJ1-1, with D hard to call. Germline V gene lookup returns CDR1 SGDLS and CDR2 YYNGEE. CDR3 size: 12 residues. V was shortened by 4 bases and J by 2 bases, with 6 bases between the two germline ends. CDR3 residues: CASSMTNTEAFF. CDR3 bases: TGTGCCAGCAGCATGACCAACACTGAAGCTTTCTTT. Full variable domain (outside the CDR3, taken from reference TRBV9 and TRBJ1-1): DSGVTQTPKHLITATGQRVTLRCSPRSGDLSVYWYQQSLDQGLQFLIQYYNGEERAKGNILERFSAQQFPDLHSELNLSSLELGDSALYFCASSMTNTEAFFGQGTRLTVV.

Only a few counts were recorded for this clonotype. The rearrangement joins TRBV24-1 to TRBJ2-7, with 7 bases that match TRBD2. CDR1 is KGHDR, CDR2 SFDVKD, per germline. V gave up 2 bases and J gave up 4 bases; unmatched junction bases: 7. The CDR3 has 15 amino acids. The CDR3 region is CATSDSPSGVYEQYF. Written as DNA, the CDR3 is TGTGCCACCAGTGATTCCCCGAGCGGGGTTTACGAGCAGTACTTC.

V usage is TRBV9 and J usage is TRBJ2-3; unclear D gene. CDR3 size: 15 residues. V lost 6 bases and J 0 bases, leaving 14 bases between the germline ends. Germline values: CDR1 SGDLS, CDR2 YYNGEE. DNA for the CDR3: TGTGCCAGCACAGGTGGCTCCTCTAGCACAGATACGCAGTATTTT. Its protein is CASTGGSSSTDTQYF. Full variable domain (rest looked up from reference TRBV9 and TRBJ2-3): DSGVTQTPKHLITATGQRVTLRCSPRSGDLSVYWYQQSLDQGLQFLIQYYNGEERAKGNILERFSAQQFPDLHSELNLSSLELGDSALYFCASTGGSSSTDTQYFGPGTRLTVL.

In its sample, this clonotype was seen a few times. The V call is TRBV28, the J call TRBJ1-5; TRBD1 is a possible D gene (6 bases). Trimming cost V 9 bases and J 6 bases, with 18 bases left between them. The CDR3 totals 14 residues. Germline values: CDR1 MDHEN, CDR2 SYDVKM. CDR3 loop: CASGGAGFFQPQHF. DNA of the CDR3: TGTGCCAGTGGGGGGGCAGGGTTTTTTCAGCCCCAGCATTTT.

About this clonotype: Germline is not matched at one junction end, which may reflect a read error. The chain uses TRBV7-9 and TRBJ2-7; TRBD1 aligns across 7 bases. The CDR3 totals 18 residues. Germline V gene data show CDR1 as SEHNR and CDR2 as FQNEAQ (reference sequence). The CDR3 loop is CAGSLLGIGQARSYEQYF. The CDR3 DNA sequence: TGTGCCGGCAGCTTATTGGGTATCGGACAGGCCAGATCCTACGAGCAGTACTTC.

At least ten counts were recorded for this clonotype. Written as DNA, the CDR3 is TGTGCCAGCAGTTTCCGGGGAGGGGCCCATGGCTACACCTTC. As protein: CASSFRGGAHGYTF. V gene TRBV27 combines with J gene TRBJ1-2, with D possibly TRBD1 on 5 matching bases. The germline V gene has CDR1 MNHEY and CDR2 SMNVEV (reference sequence). V was cut by 3 bases and J by 6 bases, with 14 bases left in between. The CDR3 has 14 residues.

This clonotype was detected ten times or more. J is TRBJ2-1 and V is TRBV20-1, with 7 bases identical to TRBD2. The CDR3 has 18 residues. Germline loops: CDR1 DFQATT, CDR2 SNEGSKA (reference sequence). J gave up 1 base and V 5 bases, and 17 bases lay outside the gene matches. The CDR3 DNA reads TGCAGTGCTCGAGGACCGACTAGCTCCTGGGTTTCCTACAATGAGCAGTTCTTC. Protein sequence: CSARGPTSSWVSYNEQFF.

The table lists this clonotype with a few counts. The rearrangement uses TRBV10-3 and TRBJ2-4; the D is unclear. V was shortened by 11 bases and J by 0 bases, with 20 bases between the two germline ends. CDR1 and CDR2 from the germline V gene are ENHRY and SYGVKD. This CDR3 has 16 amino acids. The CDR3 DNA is TGTGCCTCCTCTCTGGTTCCGGGCCTAGCCAAAAACATTCAGTACTTC. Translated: CASSLVPGLAKNIQYF.

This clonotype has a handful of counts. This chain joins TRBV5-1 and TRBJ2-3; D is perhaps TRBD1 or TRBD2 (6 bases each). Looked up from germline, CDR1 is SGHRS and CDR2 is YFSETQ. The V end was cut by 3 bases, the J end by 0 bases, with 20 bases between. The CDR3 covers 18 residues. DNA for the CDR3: TGCGCCAGCAGCTGGGGGTACGGGGGACACTCGAGCACAGATACGCAGTATTTT. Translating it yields CASSWGYGGHSSTDTQYF.

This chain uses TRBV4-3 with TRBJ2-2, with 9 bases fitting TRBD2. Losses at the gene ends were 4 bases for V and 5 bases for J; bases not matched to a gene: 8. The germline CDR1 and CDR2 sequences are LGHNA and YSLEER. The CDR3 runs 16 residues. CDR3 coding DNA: TGCGCCAGCAGCCCTAAAGGACTAGCGCTAACCGGGGAGCTGTTTTTT. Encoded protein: CASSPKGLALTGELFF.

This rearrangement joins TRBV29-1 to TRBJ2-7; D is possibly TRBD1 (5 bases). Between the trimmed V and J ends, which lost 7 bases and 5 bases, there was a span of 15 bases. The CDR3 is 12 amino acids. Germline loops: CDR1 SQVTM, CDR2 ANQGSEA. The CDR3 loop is CSAGRGTDEQYF. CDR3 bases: TGCAGCGCCGGTAGGGGAACGGACGAGCAGTACTTC.

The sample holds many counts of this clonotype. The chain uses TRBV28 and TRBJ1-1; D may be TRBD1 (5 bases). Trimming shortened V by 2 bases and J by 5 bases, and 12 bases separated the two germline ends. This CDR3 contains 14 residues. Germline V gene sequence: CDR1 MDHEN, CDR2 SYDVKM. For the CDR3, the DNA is TGTGCCAGCAGTTTAGGTGGGAGGGGAACTGAAGCTTTCTTT. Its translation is CASSLGGRGTEAFF.